This T cell receptor beta chain was found in a study of shared clonotypes between healthy human individuals. For the study at large: Those who served as donors were a couple of women and a few men between the ages of 18 and 49.

The study drew all its donors from Caucasian adults living in Nashville, Tennessee. Turning to this clone: A far larger clone differs by one base, so this is likely a read error.

CDR1 and CDR2 (germline): GTSNPN, SVGIG (reference sequence). The CDR3 has 18 amino acids. It was at deep level that the assay was run. Genomic DNA of each subset was evenly split across several immunoSEQ plates. The assay was immunoSEQ multiplex PCR, and TCRdb's table has in-frame clones only and misses some. The table shows some 490,000 clones, with around 73% occurring only once. The V and J genes are TRBV30 and TRBJ2-6, with D maybe TRBD1 (5 bases). This receptor was obtained from a woman in her thirties or forties in good health. Some clones in this sample may be carry-over from other donors' samples. Sequenced: PBMCs. CDR3 sequence reads: CAWSVDQGSYSGASVLTF. The CDR3 nucleotides are TGTGCCTGGAGTGTAGACCAGGGTTCATACTCTGGGGCCAGCGTCCTGACTTTC.